A selection of T cell receptor beta chains follows, all from one sample in a study of cytomegalovirus exposure and HLA in healthy donors. The method was immunoSEQ multiplex PCR; TCRdb's version includes in-frame clones alone and lacks a portion of them. Found here are roughly 100,000 clones, roughly four fifths of them singletons; the top ten hold about 1.5%. Source material: PBMCs. The receptors shown here come from a man between 45 and 60 years old in good health and CMV-seronegative. Each CDR3 is given with its conserved first and last residue. Each record gives: J gene, V gene, D gene, CDR3 length, clone size, CDR3 DNA, CDR3 protein. The D gene is left open where the match is weak. Clone size, where shown, is once, few, many, or a class for clones that have expanded.

TRBJ2-1,TRBV11-2,TRBD2,16,.,TGTGCCAGCAGCTTAGATCAGGAGACTAGCGGGGGATCCGTGGTCTTC,CASSLDQETSGGSVVF
TRBJ2-3,TRBV7-2,.,16,.,TGTGCCAGCAGCTTAGCCAAGGGGGGGGGTGCGGATACGCAGTATTTT,CASSLAKGGGADTQYF
TRBJ2-1,TRBV7-9,.,12,.,TGTGCCAGCAGCTTAGGGGGCTATGAGCAGTTCTTC,CASSLGGYEQFF
TRBJ1-5,TRBV4-3,TRBD1,18,.,TGCGCCAGCAGCCAAGGGCCGGTGACAGGGGACAGCAATCAGCCCCAGCATTTT,CASSQGPVTGDSNQPQHF
TRBJ1-4,TRBV10-3,TRBD1,14,once,TGTGCCATCAGGGACGGGACAGAAGATGAAAAACTGTTTTTT,CAIRDGTEDEKLFF
TRBJ2-2,TRBV15,TRBD1,15,.,TGTGCCACCAGCAGAGGGCAGGGGGCAACCGGGGAGCTGTTTTTT,CATSRGQGATGELFF
TRBJ2-3,TRBV5-1,.,13,few,TGCGCCAGCAGCACCGCGGACACAGATACGCAGTATTTT,CASSTADTDTQYF
TRBJ2-3,TRBV9,.,14,.,TGTGCCAGCAGCGTAGGACTAGAGACAGATACGCAGTATTTT,CASSVGLETDTQYF
TRBJ2-7,TRBV20-1,.,11,once,TGCAGTGCTTCTGCGTCGCGAGAGCAGTACTTC,CSASASREQYF
TRBJ1-1,TRBV4-3,.,13,few,TGCGCCAGCAGCCGGGACAAGAACACTGAAGCTTTCTTT,CASSRDKNTEAFF
TRBJ2-7,TRBV5-1,.,12,.,TGCGCCAGCAGCTTGGACTGGAGCGAGCAGTACTTC,CASSLDWSEQYF
TRBJ1-6,TRBV30,.,15,.,TGTGCCTGGAGTGTAACGTCCCGGGGTAATTCACCCCTCCACTTT,CAWSVTSRGNSPLHF
TRBJ2-7,TRBV6-6,TRBD1,14,.,TGTGCCAGCAGTTATGGGACAGACACCTACGAGCAGTACTTC,CASSYGTDTYEQYF
TRBJ2-3,TRBV19,TRBD2,15,.,TGTGCCAGTAGTATGATCCTAGCGGGGGCAGATACGCAGTATTTT,CASSMILAGADTQYF
TRBJ2-5,TRBV10-3,TRBD2,18,once,TGTGCCATCAGTGATTTGGGGGCTAGCGGGGGGGCCGGAGAGACCCAGTACTTC,CAISDLGASGGAGETQYF
TRBJ2-7,TRBV6-6,.,14,.,TGTGCCAGCAGTTACGGCCGGGGGGCATACGAGCAGTACTTC,CASSYGRGAYEQYF
TRBJ1-2,TRBV28,.,16,.,TGTGCCGGGTCCTCTATTCCAGGGGAAAATGGGTATGGCTACACCTTC,CAGSSIPGENGYGYTF
TRBJ1-2,TRBV7-9,.,15,.,TGTGCCAGCAGCCACTCAAGGCAGGGGACGGGTAACTACACCTTC,CASSHSRQGTGNYTF
TRBJ1-5,TRBV28,.,14,.,TGTGCCAGCAGCCCAACCTCAGGGTATCAGCCCCAGCATTTT,CASSPTSGYQPQHF
TRBJ2-7,TRBV6-5,.,14,.,TGTGCCAGCACTCAGGGGTACCCTTCCTACGAGCAGTACTTC,CASTQGYPSYEQYF
TRBJ2-5,TRBV6-1,.,15,.,TGTGCCAGCACCAACCCGAGGGGGGGGGAAGAGACCCAGTACTTC,CASTNPRGGEETQYF
TRBJ2-7,TRBV7-7,.,14,.,TGTGCTAGCAGCCCCCTGGGGCAGGGCTACGAGCAGTACTTC,CASSPLGQGYEQYF
TRBJ2-6,TRBV7-8,.,15,.,TGTGCCAGCAGCTATCAGGGTGATGGGGCCAACGTCCTGACTTTC,CASSYQGDGANVLTF
TRBJ2-1,TRBV6-4,.,14,.,TGTGCCAGCAGTGCCGACAGCTCCTACAATGAGCAGTTCTTC,CASSADSSYNEQFF
TRBJ1-3,TRBV28,TRBD1,17,.,TGTGCCAGCAGTTTATCCTGGACAGGGCCACGAGGAAACACCATATATTTT,CASSLSWTGPRGNTIYF
TRBJ2-5,TRBV28,.,12,once,TGTGCCAGCAGTTTAAGCGAAGAGACCCAGTACTTC,CASSLSEETQYF
TRBJ2-1,TRBV6-5,.,15,.,TGTGCCAGCACGCCCCCCAGGGGCGGGAGAAATGAGCAGTTCTTC,CASTPPRGGRNEQFF
TRBJ1-1,TRBV2,.,14,once,.,CASILDRGFGEAFF
TRBJ1-6,TRBV27,TRBD1,17,once,TGTGCCAGCAGTCGGACAGGGGGCAGCTCCTATAATTCACCCCTCCACTTT,CASSRTGGSSYNSPLHF
TRBJ2-3,TRBV11-3,.,13,once,TGTGCCAGCAGCTCCCAGGGTGGGGATACGCAGTATTTT,CASSSQGGDTQYF